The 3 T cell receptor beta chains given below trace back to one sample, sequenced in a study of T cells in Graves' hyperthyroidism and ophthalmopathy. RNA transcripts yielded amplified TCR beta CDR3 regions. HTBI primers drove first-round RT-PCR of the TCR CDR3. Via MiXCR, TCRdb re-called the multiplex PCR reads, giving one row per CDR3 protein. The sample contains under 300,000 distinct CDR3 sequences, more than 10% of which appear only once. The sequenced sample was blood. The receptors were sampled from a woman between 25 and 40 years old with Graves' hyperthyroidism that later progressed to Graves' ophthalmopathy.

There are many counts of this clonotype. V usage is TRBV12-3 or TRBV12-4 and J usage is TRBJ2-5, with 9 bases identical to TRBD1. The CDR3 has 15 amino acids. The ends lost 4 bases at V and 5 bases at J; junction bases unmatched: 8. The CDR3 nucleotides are TGTGCCAGCAGTTCGGGACAGGGAGGACGGGAGACCCAGTACTTC. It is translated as CASSSGQGGRETQYF.

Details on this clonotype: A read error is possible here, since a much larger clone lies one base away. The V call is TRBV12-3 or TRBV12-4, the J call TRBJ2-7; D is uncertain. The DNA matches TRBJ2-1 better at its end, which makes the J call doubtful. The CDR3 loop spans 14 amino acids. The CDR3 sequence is CASSLLQSSYEQFF. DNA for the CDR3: TGTGCCAGCAGTTTGCTTCAGAGCTCCTACGAGCAGTTCTTC.

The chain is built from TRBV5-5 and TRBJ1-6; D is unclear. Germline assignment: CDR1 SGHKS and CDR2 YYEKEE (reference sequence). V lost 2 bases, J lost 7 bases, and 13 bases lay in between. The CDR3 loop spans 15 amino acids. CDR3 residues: CASSLKQASNSPLHF. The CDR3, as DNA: TGTGCCAGCAGCTTAAAGCAGGCCTCCAATTCACCCCTCCACTTT.